The source of this T cell receptor (beta chain) is a study of blood T cell repertoires in COVID-19. On the study more broadly: T cells, B-cell-depleted T cells, or PBMCs provided the cDNA or gDNA that served as material.

The CDR3 is made up of 12 amino acids. Germline-derived CDR1 and CDR2 are GTSNPN and SVGIG (reference sequence). V was shortened by 2 bases and J by 10 bases, with 9 bases between the two germline ends. Seattle cases were enrolled at active infection and followed longitudinally. As originally analysed: Estimation of nucleated cell counts was performed using reference gene primer amplification. Sequenced by immunoSEQ multiplex PCR; TCRdb stores in-frame clones only, minus some. That table supplies the V and J calls and clone size; D and trimming were determined from the DNA. The sample lists 150,000 or so clones; 65% to 90% were seen once.

The receptor's source is a woman aged 55 to 70 with COVID-19, enrolled during active disease. The chain joins TRBV30 to TRBJ1-6; possible D gene TRBD1, 5 bases. The specimen was peripheral blood. The CDR3 spells CAWSTGLSPLHF. In nucleotides, the CDR3 is TGTGCCTGGAGTACAGGCCTATCACCCCTCCACTTT.